This is a list of T cell receptor beta chains from one sample in a study of Tregs in tolerant kidney transplant recipients. Assay used: immunoSEQ multiplex PCR; TCRdb lists only in-frame clones, some missing. The sample has tens of thousands of clones; roughly 84% are singletons. The sequenced sample was CD4+ T cells from blood. Receptors originate from a human donor in good health. Both conserved end residues are part of each CDR3. D genes are given only for firm matches. Size is stated for part of the rows, as once, few or many counts, or as a class when the clone is expanded.

J gene,V gene,D gene,clone size,CDR3 DNA,CDR3 protein
TRBJ2-3,TRBV19,-,-,TGTGCCAGTAGTATCGGGACCACAGATACGCAGTATTTT,CASSIGTTDTQYF
TRBJ1-1,TRBV30,-,-,TGTGCCTGGAGGAGGCGAGGGGTCACTGAAGCTTTCTTT,CAWRRRGVTEAFF
TRBJ1-3,TRBV19,-,-,TGTGCCAGTAGTATAAACTGGGGGCTCGCTGGAAACACCATATATTTT,CASSINWGLAGNTIYF
TRBJ2-5,TRBV15,-,-,TGTGCCACCAGCAGAGATTTAGGGAACCAAGAGACCCAGTACTTC,CATSRDLGNQETQYF
TRBJ2-3,TRBV5-4,TRBD2,-,TGTGCCAGCAGCCGGGACCCGGGACTAGCAACAGATACGCAGTATTTT,CASSRDPGLATDTQYF
TRBJ1-2,TRBV5-1,TRBD1,-,TGCGCCAGCAGCCCTCCGGGACAGGGGGCAAACGGCTACACCTTC,CASSPPGQGANGYTF
TRBJ2-5,TRBV5-4,TRBD1,-,TGTGCCAGCAGCTTGGGGGGACAGAGCCAAGAGACCCAGTACTTC,CASSLGGQSQETQYF
TRBJ1-3,TRBV5-6,-,-,TGTGCCAGCAGCTTTGAGATCTCTGGAAACACCATATATTTT,CASSFEISGNTIYF
TRBJ2-3,TRBV7-9,TRBD1,once,TGTGCCAGCAGCCCCACAGGGGGCATAGATACGCAGTATTTT,CASSPTGGIDTQYF
TRBJ2-1,TRBV11-2,TRBD2,-,TGTGCCAGCAGCTTAGCGCTGCTAGCGGGAGGATACAATGAGCAGTTCTTC,CASSLALLAGGYNEQFF
TRBJ2-2,TRBV5-4,-,-,TGTGCCAGCAGCTTGGGGCCCCTTGGACCGAACACCGGGGAGCTGTTTTTT,CASSLGPLGPNTGELFF
TRBJ2-5,TRBV7-2,TRBD1,-,TGTGCCAGCAGTACCTGGACAGGGGGCTTAGAGACCCAGTACTTC,CASSTWTGGLETQYF
TRBJ2-7,TRBV15,-,-,TGTGCCACCGGGCCTACAGGGTCCCACGAGCAGTACTTC,CATGPTGSHEQYF
TRBJ2-7,TRBV5-6,TRBD2,-,TGTGCCAGCAGCGTCGGGGAGGGGCGCATTAACGAGCAGTACTTC,CASSVGEGRINEQYF
TRBJ2-2,TRBV18,-,-,TGTGCCAGCTCATCCGATTTGAACACCGGGGAGCTGTTTTTT,CASSSDLNTGELFF
TRBJ2-1,TRBV14,TRBD2,-,TGTGCCAGCAGCCAAACTAGCGGGAGTAGTCTTAATGAGCAGTTCTTC,CASSQTSGSSLNEQFF
TRBJ2-7,TRBV4-1,-,-,TGCGCCAGCAGCCAAGAAGAGGGCTTTTACTACGAGCAGTACTTC,CASSQEEGFYYEQYF
TRBJ2-7,TRBV27,-,-,TGTGCCAGCAGTTTATCAGGGGACGAGCAGTACTTC,CASSLSGDEQYF
TRBJ2-3,TRBV7-2,-,-,TGTGCCAGCAGCTTAAGGGCAGCTAGCACAGATACGCAGTATTTT,CASSLRAASTDTQYF
TRBJ2-2,TRBV10-3,TRBD2,-,TGTGCCATCGGGGCCCGGGCGGGAGGAGTCGGGGAGCTGTTTTTT,CAIGARAGGVGELFF
TRBJ1-1,TRBV5-6,TRBD1,-,TGTGCCAGCAGTTTGACAGGGATGAACACTGAAGCTTTCTTT,CASSLTGMNTEAFF
TRBJ2-2,TRBV10-3,-,-,TGTGCCATCACGGCCAGGGGGAACACCGGGGAGCTGTTTTTT,CAITARGNTGELFF
TRBJ2-5,TRBV12-5,TRBD1,-,TGTGCTAGTGGACAAAAACAGGGGGTTGGAGAGACCCAGTACTTC,CASGQKQGVGETQYF
TRBJ2-3,TRBV2,TRBD1,-,TGTGCCAGCAGCGGACAGGGGGCAGTTACAGATACGCAGTATTTT,CASSGQGAVTDTQYF
TRBJ2-1,TRBV11-3,-,-,TGTGCCAGCAGCTTAGGGCGGAGCTCCTACAATGAGCAGTTCTTC,CASSLGRSSYNEQFF
TRBJ2-7,TRBV7-2,TRBD2,-,TGTGCCAGCAGCTTCTCACTAGCGGGGCCCTCCTACGAGCAGTACTTC,CASSFSLAGPSYEQYF
TRBJ2-7,TRBV6-1,TRBD1,once,TGTGCCAGCAGTGAAATGTGGGGGACAGCAGTCTACGAGCAGTACTTC,CASSEMWGTAVYEQYF
TRBJ2-1,TRBV7-9,-,-,TGTGCCAGCAGCTTAGGGGCAGGGGTGAATGAGCAGTTCTTC,CASSLGAGVNEQFF
TRBJ2-5,TRBV10-3,-,-,TGTGCCATCAGTGGGACGGGGGAGACCCAGTACTTC,CAISGTGETQYF
TRBJ2-3,TRBV10-3,-,-,TGTGCCGTGCAGAGGGGACCTAGCACAGATACGCAGTATTTT,CAVQRGPSTDTQYF
TRBJ1-2,TRBV30,-,-,TGTGCCTGGAGGCCTTTGGGGGGCGGCTATGGCTACACCTTC,CAWRPLGGGYGYTF
TRBJ2-7,TRBV19,-,-,TGTGCCAGTAGTAGAGGTCCAAGCTCCTACGAGCAGTACTTC,CASSRGPSSYEQYF
TRBJ2-7,TRBV5-1,-,-,TGCGCCAGCAGCTTGGGAAAGGGGAAGGATTCTGGGGACGAGCAGTACTTC,CASSLGKGKDSGDEQYF
TRBJ2-6,TRBV4-3,-,-,TGCGCCAGCAGCCAAGGTACCCCTAACTCTGGGGCCAACGTCCTGACTTTC,CASSQGTPNSGANVLTF
TRBJ2-1,TRBV2,-,-,TGTGCCAGCAGGGAGCATGGACTACAGAATGAGCAGTTCTTC,CASREHGLQNEQFF
TRBJ1-2,TRBV15,-,-,TGTGCCACCAGCCCTGGGGGGCTGGGAGGCTATGGCTACACCTTC,CATSPGGLGGYGYTF
TRBJ2-5,TRBV5-1,-,once,TGCGCCAGCAGCTTGGGACAAGAGACCCAGTACTTC,CASSLGQETQYF
TRBJ1-2,TRBV14,TRBD1,-,TGTGCCAGCAGCCAAGAAGACAGGGTATGGTATGGCTACACCTTC,CASSQEDRVWYGYTF
TRBJ2-5,TRBV7-3,-,-,TGTGCCAGCAGCTTAGGGTTCAAGGAGACCCAGTACTTC,CASSLGFKETQYF
TRBJ1-1,TRBV4-2,-,-,TGTGCCAGCAGCCAAGATCTGTCAGGGCTGAACACTGAAGCTTTCTTT,CASSQDLSGLNTEAFF
TRBJ1-2,TRBV6-1,-,-,TGTGCCAGCAGTCCAGGACGCCCGGCTAACTATGGCTACACCTTC,CASSPGRPANYGYTF